Sequencing of this T cell receptor (beta chain) was carried out in a study of T cell repertoires in cytomegalovirus infection. Study information: HLA-C-restricted CMV epitopes, recently identified, and well-studied HLA-B-restricted ones were used by the study. Through public TCR beta signatures, both CMV infection and matching HLA type were indicated.

A single record per CDR3 protein comes from TCRdb applying MiXCR to the reads. The repertoire holds roughly 51,000 distinct CDR3 sequences, roughly 20% seen once, with 26% in the top ten. Details on this clonotype: Its specificity is not known.

The V segment lost 3 bases and the J segment 8 bases; nucleotides outside the gene matches: 8. There are 15 residues in the CDR3. General study findings and limits: Clonotype analysis showed dominance of the ex vivo response by HLA-C-restricted CMV-specific TCR beta clonotypes. Frequencies of public TCR beta families were cumulated, and this identified carriers of CMV plus the relevant HLA.

Material: CD8+ T cells from cultured PBMCs, obtained from culture after CMV antigen stimulation. The clonotype comes from a human donor in good health (CMV status not recorded). Some clones in this sample may be carry-over from other donors' samples. The chain carries TRBV12-3 or TRBV12-4 and TRBJ1-2, with 11 bases aligning to TRBD1. CDR3 DNA sequence: TGTGCCAGCAGTTTCGGACAGGGGGCAGTCTACGGCTACACCTTC. Protein: CASSFGQGAVYGYTF.